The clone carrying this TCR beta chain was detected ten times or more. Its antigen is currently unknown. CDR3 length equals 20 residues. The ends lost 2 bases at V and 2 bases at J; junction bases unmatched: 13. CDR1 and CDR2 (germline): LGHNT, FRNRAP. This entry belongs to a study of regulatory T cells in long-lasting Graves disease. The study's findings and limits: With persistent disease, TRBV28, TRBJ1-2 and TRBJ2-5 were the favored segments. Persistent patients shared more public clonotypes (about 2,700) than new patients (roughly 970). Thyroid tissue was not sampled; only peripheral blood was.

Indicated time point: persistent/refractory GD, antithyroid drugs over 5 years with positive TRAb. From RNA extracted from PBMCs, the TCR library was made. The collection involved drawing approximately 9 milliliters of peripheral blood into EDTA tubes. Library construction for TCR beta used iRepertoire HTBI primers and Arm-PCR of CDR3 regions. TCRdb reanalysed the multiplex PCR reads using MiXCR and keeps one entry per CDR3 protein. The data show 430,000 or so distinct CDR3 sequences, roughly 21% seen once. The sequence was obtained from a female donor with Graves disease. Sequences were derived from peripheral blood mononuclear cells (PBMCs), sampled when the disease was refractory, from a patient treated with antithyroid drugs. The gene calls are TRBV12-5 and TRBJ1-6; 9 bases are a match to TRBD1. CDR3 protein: CASGLMVTRTGATYNSPLHF. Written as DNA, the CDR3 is TGTGCTAGTGGTTTGATGGTGACGAGGACAGGGGCCACCTATAATTCACCCCTCCACTTT. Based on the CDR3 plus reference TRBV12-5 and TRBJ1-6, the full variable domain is DARVTQTPRHKVTEMGQEVTMRCQPILGHNTVFWYRQTMMQGLELLAYFRNRAPLDDSGMPKDRFSAEMPDATLATLKIQPSEPRDSAVYFCASGLMVTRTGATYNSPLHFGNGTRLTVT.